Given below is one T cell receptor (beta chain) in context. CDR3 length equals 13 residues. The germline V gene has CDR1 SNHLY and CDR2 FYNNEI. V was pared by 7 bases and J by 7 bases, with 8 bases of the junction left unmatched. As originally analysed: The assay estimated nucleated cells by amplifying reference gene primers. The assay was immunoSEQ multiplex PCR, and TCRdb's table has in-frame clones only and misses some. V and J calls and clone size are those listed in that table; D and trimming were worked out from the DNA. The data contain approximately 97,000 clones, 85% of them seen just once; the ten biggest clones take up 38%. The data were taken from a study of blood T cell repertoires in COVID-19.

Source material: peripheral blood. This clonotype was obtained from an older man with acute or convalescent COVID-19. The chain combines TRBV2 with TRBJ1-2; 8 nucleotides agree with TRBD1. The CDR3 DNA reads TGTGCCAGCAACAAGGACAGGGACGCTGGCTACACCTTC. Its protein is CASNKDRDAGYTF.